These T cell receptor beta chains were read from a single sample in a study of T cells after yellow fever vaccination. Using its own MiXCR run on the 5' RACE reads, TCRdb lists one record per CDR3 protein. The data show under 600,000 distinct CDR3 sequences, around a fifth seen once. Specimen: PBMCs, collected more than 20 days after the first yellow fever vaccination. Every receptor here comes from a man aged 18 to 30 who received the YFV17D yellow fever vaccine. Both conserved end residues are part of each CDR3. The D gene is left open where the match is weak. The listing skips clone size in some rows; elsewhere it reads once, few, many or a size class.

TGTGCCTGGAGTGTAGCGGGACTGAATTCTGAAAAACTGTTTTTT,CAWSVAGLNSEKLFF,.,.,TRBJ1-4,TRBV30
TGCAGTGCTAGCGGTGGGACTGAAGCTTTCTTT,CSASGGTEAFF,.,.,TRBJ1-1,TRBV20-1
TGTGCCAGCAGCCCAGTAGCGGGGGGGCTGACAGATACGCAGTATTTT,CASSPVAGGLTDTQYF,once,TRBD2,TRBJ2-3,TRBV4-2
TGTGCCAGCAGGAGGGCGCGGGAAGCTTTCTTT,CASRRAREAFF,.,.,TRBJ1-1,TRBV3-1
TGTGCCAGCAGTGCATCCGGGACAGGGGGCAATGAGCAGTTCTTC,CASSASGTGGNEQFF,few,TRBD1,TRBJ2-1,TRBV25-1
TGTGCCAGCAGGTCAGGGGGCTACGAGCAGTACTTC,CASRSGGYEQYF,few,TRBD1,TRBJ2-7,TRBV6-6
TGTGCCAGCAGCTTGAGTTTTACTGGAGGGACAGATACGCAGTATTTT,CASSLSFTGGTDTQYF,.,.,TRBJ2-3,TRBV7-3
TGTGCCAGCAGCGTATCCCTGGGCACTGAAGCTTTCTTT,CASSVSLGTEAFF,few,.,TRBJ1-1,TRBV9
TGTGCCAGCAGTGAGGTGGGGACAGTTACCTACAATGAGCAGTTCTTC,CASSEVGTVTYNEQFF,once,TRBD1,TRBJ2-1,TRBV2
TGTGCCAGCAGCAGACAGGCGTACAATGAGCAGTTCTTC,CASSRQAYNEQFF,.,.,TRBJ2-1,TRBV12-3/TRBV12-4
TGCGCCAGCAGCCAAGGAGGGGATCAAGGCTACACCTTC,CASSQGGDQGYTF,.,.,TRBJ1-2,TRBV4-3
TGTGCCAGCAGAAATGGACTAGCGGGGTTTTACGAGCAGTACTTC,CASRNGLAGFYEQYF,few,TRBD2,TRBJ2-7,TRBV6-2/TRBV6-3
TGCAGCGCGTCCGGGACCCTGACCGGGGAGCTGTTTTTT,CSASGTLTGELFF,few,.,TRBJ2-2,TRBV29-1
TGTGCCAGCAGCACAAGCGGGGGGTCGAACTCCTACGAGCAGTACTTC,CASSTSGGSNSYEQYF,.,TRBD2,TRBJ2-7,TRBV7-2
TGTGCCAGCTGTGGTACGCAGTATTTT,CASCGTQYF,few,.,TRBJ2-3,TRBV7-3
TGTGCCAGTACAGGGACAGCCAAAAACATTCAGTACTTC,CASTGTAKNIQYF,.,.,TRBJ2-4,TRBV19
TGTGCCAGCAGCTTCTACGACCAAGAGACCCAGTACTTC,CASSFYDQETQYF,few,.,TRBJ2-5,TRBV5-4
TGCAGCGTTGTAGGCAGGATGGCAACTAATGAAAAACTGTTTTTT,CSVVGRMATNEKLFF,.,.,TRBJ1-4,TRBV29-1
TGTGCCAGCAGCCATAGTAAGAGGATCGGGGAGCTGTTTTTT,CASSHSKRIGELFF,few,.,TRBJ2-2,TRBV9
TGTGCCAGCAGGAATAGCGGGGGGGACAATGAGCAGTTCTTC,CASRNSGGDNEQFF,.,TRBD2,TRBJ2-1,TRBV2
TGCGCCAGCAGCTTGGCGTGGGGGACGGCTGAAGCTTTCTTT,CASSLAWGTAEAFF,.,.,TRBJ1-1,TRBV5-1
TGTGCCAGCAGCTTAGTGGGACACCTACAAGAGACCCAGTACTTC,CASSLVGHLQETQYF,.,.,TRBJ2-5,TRBV7-8
TGCGCCAGCAGCCTCCCGTCCTACAATGAGCAGTTCTTC,CASSLPSYNEQFF,few,.,TRBJ2-1,TRBV5-1
TGTGCCAGCAGTTTAGAACTAGCGGGGGGGCTTAATGAGCAGTTCTTC,CASSLELAGGLNEQFF,few,TRBD2,TRBJ2-1,TRBV12-3/TRBV12-4
TGTGCCAGCAGCAACCGGGTCCGGACCGGGGAGCTGTTTTTT,CASSNRVRTGELFF,.,.,TRBJ2-2,TRBV12-3/TRBV12-4
TGTGCCACCAGTGATGGACCAAACAGGGACCATGAGCAGTTCTTC,CATSDGPNRDHEQFF,.,.,TRBJ2-1,TRBV24-1
TGTGCCAGCAGATTAGCGGGGGGGCTCACAGATACGCAGTATTTT,CASRLAGGLTDTQYF,once,TRBD2,TRBJ2-3,TRBV12-3/TRBV12-4
TGTGCCAGCAGCTTAGCGATGACGGGGGCCGGGGAGACCCAGTACTTC,CASSLAMTGAGETQYF,.,.,TRBJ2-5,TRBV7-9
TGTGCCAGCAGGCAGGGGTCTGGAAACACCATATATTTT,CASRQGSGNTIYF,few,.,TRBJ1-3,TRBV12-3/TRBV12-4
TGTGCCAGCAGCCCGCGTCCTATGGTAGAGAATTCACCCCTCCACTTT,CASSPRPMVENSPLHF,few,.,TRBJ1-6,TRBV5-4
TGTGCCAGCAGTTCCCCTCCTAGCACAGATACGCAGTATTTT,CASSSPPSTDTQYF,.,.,TRBJ2-3,TRBV27